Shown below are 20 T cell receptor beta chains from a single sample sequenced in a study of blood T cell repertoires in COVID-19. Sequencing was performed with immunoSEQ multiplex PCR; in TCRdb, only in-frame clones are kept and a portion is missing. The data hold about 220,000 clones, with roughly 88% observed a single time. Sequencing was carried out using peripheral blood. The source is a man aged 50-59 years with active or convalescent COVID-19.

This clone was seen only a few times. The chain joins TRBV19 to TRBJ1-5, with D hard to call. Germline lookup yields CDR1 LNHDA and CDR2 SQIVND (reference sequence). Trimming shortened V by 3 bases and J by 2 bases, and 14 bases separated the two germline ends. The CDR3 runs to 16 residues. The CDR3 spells CASSILRTTGNQPQHF. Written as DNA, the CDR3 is TGTGCCAGTAGTATTCTTCGGACTACGGGCAATCAGCCCCAGCATTTT.

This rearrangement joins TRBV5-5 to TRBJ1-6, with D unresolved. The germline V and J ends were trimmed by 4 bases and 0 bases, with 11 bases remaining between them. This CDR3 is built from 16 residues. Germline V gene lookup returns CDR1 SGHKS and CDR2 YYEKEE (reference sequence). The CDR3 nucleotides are TGTGCCAGCAGCACGGTTGAGGGCTCCTATAATTCACCCCTCCACTTT. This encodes CASSTVEGSYNSPLHF.

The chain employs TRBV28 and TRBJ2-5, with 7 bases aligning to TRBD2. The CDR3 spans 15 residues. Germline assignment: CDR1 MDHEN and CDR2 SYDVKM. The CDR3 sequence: CATRGRGTGGETQYF. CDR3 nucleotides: TGTGCAACCAGAGGGAGGGGCACCGGGGGAGAGACCCAGTACTTC.

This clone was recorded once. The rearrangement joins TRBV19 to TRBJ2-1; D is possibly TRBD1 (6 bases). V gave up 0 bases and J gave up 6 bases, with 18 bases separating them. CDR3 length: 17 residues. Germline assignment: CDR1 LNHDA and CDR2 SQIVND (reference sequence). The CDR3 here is CASSIDPEVQGFNEQFF. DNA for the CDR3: TGTGCCAGTAGTATAGATCCAGAGGTACAGGGTTTCAATGAGCAGTTCTTC.

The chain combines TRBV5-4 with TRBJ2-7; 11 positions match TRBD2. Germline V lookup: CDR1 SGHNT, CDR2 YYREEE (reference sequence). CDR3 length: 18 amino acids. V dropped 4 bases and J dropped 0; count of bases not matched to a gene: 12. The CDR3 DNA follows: TGTGCCAGCAGCCCGCCGGGACTAGCGGAGACCAGCTCCTACGAGCAGTACTTC. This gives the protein CASSPPGLAETSSYEQYF. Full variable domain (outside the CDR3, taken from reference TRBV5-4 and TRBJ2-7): ETGVTQSPTHLIKTRGQQVTLRCSSQSGHNTVSWYQQALGQGPQFIFQYYREEENGRGNFPPRFSGLQFPNYSSELNVNALELDDSALYLCASSPPGLAETSSYEQYFGPGTRLTVT.

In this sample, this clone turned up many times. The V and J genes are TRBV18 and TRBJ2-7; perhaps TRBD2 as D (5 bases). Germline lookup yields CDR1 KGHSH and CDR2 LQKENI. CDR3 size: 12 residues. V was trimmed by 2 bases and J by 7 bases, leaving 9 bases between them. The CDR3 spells CASSPSGKEQYV. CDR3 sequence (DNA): TGTGCCAGCTCACCATCGGGGAAGGAGCAGTACGTC.

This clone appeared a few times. CDR3 in amino acids: CAIQLDRYWGYTF. For the CDR3, the DNA is TGTGCCATCCAACTGGACAGGTACTGGGGCTACACCTTC. The chain carries TRBV6-5 and TRBJ1-2, with 7 bases matching TRBD1. CDR1 and CDR2 from the germline V gene are MNHEY and SVGAGI. V lost 10 bases and J lost 8; bases outside the gene matches: 13. This CDR3 comprises 13 residues.

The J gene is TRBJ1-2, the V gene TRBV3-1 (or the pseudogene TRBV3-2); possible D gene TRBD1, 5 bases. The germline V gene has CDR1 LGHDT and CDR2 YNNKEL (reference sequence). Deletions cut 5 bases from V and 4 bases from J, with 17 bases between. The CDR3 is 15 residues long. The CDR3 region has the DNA TGTGCCAGCAGCACCACCCCGGGACTTTCCTATGGCTACACCTTC. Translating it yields CASSTTPGLSYGYTF.

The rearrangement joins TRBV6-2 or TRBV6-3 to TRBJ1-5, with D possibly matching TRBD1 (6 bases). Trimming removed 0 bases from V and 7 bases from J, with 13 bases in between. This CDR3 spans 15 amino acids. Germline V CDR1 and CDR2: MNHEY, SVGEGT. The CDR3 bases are TGTGCCAGCAGTTACTCAGGGCAGGGGAAACAGCCCCAGCATTTT. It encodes CASSYSGQGKQPQHF.

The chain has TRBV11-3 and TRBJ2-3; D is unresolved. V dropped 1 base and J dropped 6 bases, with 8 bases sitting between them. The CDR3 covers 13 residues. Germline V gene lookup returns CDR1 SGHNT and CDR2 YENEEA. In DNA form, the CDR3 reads TGTGCCAGCAGCTTAGGGCTGCGGGATACGCAGTATTTT. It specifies CASSLGLRDTQYF.

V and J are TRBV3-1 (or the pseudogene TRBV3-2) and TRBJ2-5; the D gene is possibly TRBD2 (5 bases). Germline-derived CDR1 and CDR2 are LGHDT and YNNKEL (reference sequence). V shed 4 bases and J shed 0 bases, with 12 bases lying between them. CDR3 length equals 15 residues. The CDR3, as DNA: TGTGCCAGCAGCCCCGGTGGAGGCTACCAAGAGACCCAGTACTTC. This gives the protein CASSPGGGYQETQYF.

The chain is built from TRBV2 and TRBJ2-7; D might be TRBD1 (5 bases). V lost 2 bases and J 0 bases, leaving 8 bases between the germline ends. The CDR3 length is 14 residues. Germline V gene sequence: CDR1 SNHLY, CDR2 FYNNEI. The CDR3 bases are TGTGCCAGCAGTGAACAGGGTACCTCCTACGAGCAGTACGTC. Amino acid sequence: CASSEQGTSYEQYV.

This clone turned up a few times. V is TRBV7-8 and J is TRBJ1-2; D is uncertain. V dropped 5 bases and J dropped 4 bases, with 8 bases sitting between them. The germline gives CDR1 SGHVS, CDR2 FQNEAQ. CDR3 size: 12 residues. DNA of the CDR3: TGTGCCAGCAGCCCTCTCTTCTATGGCTACACCTTC. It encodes CASSPLFYGYTF. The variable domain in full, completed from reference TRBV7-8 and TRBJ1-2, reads GAGVSQSPRYKVAKRGQDVALRCDPISGHVSLFWYQQALGQGPEFLTYFQNEAQLDKSGLPSDRFFAERPEGSVSTLKIQRTQQEDSAVYLCASSPLFYGYTFGSGTRLTVV.

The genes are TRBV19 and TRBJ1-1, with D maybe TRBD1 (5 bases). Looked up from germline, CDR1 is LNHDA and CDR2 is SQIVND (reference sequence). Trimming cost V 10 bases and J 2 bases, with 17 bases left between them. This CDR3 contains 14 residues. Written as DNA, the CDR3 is TGTGCCACTACTTCCGGGGGTTACAACACTGAAGCTTTCTTT. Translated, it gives CATTSGGYNTEAFF. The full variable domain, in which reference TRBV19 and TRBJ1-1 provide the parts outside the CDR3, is DGGITQSPKYLFRKEGQNVTLSCEQNLNHDAMYWYRQDPGQGLRLIYYSQIVNDFQKGDIAEGYSVSREKKESFPLTVTSAQKNPTAFYLCATTSGGYNTEAFFGQGTRLTVV.

The CDR3 DNA reads as TGTGCCAGCAGCTTGGGGGCGCCAAGGCCGCATGAGCAGTTCTTC. It translates to CASSLGAPRPHEQFF. This sequence joins TRBV5-4 and TRBJ2-1; D is undetermined. This CDR3 spans 15 amino acids. Trimming removed 0 bases from V and 8 bases from J, with 15 bases in between. The germline CDR1 and CDR2 sequences are SGHNT and YYREEE (reference sequence). Supplemented by reference TRBV5-4 and TRBJ2-1, the full variable domain reads ETGVTQSPTHLIKTRGQQVTLRCSSQSGHNTVSWYQQALGQGPQFIFQYYREEENGRGNFPPRFSGLQFPNYSSELNVNALELDDSALYLCASSLGAPRPHEQFFGPGTRLTVL.

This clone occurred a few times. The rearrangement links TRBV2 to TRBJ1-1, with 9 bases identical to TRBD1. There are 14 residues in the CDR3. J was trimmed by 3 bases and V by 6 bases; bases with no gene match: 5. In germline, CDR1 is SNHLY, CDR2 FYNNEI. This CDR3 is CASSLQGAYTEAFF. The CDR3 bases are TGTGCCAGCAGCCTACAGGGGGCCTACACTGAAGCTTTCTTT.

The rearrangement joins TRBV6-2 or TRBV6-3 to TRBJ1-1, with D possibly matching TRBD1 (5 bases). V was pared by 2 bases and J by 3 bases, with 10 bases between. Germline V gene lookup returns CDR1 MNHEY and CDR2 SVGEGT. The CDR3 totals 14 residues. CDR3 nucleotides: TGTGCCAGCAGTTACAGGGACTTGGACACTGAAGCTTTCTTT. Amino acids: CASSYRDLDTEAFF.

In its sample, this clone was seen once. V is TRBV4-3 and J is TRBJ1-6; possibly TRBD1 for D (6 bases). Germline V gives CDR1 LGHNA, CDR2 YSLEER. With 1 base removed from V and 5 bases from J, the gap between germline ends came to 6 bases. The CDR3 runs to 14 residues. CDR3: CASSQGQDNSPLHF. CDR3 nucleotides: TGCGCCAGCAGCCAAGGACAGGATAATTCACCCCTCCACTTT.

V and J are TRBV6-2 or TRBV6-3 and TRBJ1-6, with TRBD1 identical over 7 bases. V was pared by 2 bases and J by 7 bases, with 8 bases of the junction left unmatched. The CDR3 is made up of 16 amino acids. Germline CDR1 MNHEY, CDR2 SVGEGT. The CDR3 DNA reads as TGTGCCAGCAGTTACAGGGGGCAAACTAGAAATTCACCCCTCCACTTT. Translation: CASSYRGQTRNSPLHF.

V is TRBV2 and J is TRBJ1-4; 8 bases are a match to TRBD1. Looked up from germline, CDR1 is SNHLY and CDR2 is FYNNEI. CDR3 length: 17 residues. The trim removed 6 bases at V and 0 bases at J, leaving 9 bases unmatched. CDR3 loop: CASRHRQGPATNEKLFF. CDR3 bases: TGTGCCAGCAGACACCGACAGGGGCCCGCAACTAATGAAAAACTGTTTTTT.